The present entry profiles one T cell receptor beta chain with its context. From germline, CDR1 is MNHEY and CDR2 SMNVEV (reference sequence). This CDR3 has 15 amino acids. V lost 6 bases and J lost 4, with 15 bases in between. Profiling relied on immunoSEQ multiplex PCR, and the TCRdb table lists in-frame clones only, not all of them. The profile shows roughly 720,000 clones, less than 95% of them singletons. This sample is part of a study of shared clonotypes between healthy human individuals. This TCR came from a man aged 18 to 30 in good health. Some clones in this sample may be carry-over from other donors' samples. The sample consisted of memory CD8+ T cells from PBMCs. Subset indicated: CD45RO+ cells pooled with CCR7-negative TemRA cells. This chain joins TRBV27 and TRBJ2-2, with D possibly TRBD1 on 5 matching bases. CDR3 loop: CASRSGSSGTGELFF. The CDR3 DNA reads TGTGCCAGCAGATCAGGGTCATCAGGCACCGGGGAGCTGTTTTTT.